This T cell receptor (beta chain) is drawn from a study of T cell repertoires in cytomegalovirus infection. Study-level information: Indications came from public TCR beta signatures; they pointed to CMV infection and to a matching HLA type.

TCRdb recomputed calls from the reads with MiXCR, one row per CDR3 protein. The sample has around 630,000 distinct CDR3 sequences, less than 25% seen once. Germline values: CDR1 MNHNS, CDR2 SASEGT. V lost 4 bases, J lost 5 bases, and 8 bases stayed unmatched. CDR3 length equals 15 residues. The origin of this receptor is a human donor in good health (CMV status not recorded). Some clones in this sample may be carry-over from other donors' samples. The chain is built from TRBV6-1 and TRBJ2-5; TRBD2 aligns across 9 bases. Material for sequencing was CD8+ T cells from PBMCs. CDR3 nucleotide sequence: TGTGCCAGCAGTGTGGGAGCGGGGGGCCGGGAGACCCAGTACTTC. It yields the protein CASSVGAGGRETQYF.